This TCR beta chain was identified in a study of blood T cells in healthy people across ages. Note on this clonotype: A single base separates this from a much larger clone, so it may be a read error.

Trimming shortened V by 5 bases and J by 4 bases, and 13 bases separated the two germline ends. The length of the CDR3 is 14 residues. It was with a sample-barcoded 5' primer and a J-beta primer mix that a second PCR of about 6 to 12 cycles was run. TCRdb processed the 5' RACE reads anew with MiXCR; each CDR3 protein has one entry. The data contain about 640,000 distinct CDR3 sequences, roughly 50% of them seen just once; the ten biggest clones take up 30% to 45%. The chain couples TRBV12-3 or TRBV12-4 to TRBJ2-3; D ambiguous. The source of this sequence is a man aged 60 to 75 in good health. The sample taken for sequencing was blood. The CDR3 region has the DNA TGTGCCAGCAGTGTAGGGCAGGTCCCAGATACGCAGTATTTT. Translation: CASSVGQVPDTQYF.